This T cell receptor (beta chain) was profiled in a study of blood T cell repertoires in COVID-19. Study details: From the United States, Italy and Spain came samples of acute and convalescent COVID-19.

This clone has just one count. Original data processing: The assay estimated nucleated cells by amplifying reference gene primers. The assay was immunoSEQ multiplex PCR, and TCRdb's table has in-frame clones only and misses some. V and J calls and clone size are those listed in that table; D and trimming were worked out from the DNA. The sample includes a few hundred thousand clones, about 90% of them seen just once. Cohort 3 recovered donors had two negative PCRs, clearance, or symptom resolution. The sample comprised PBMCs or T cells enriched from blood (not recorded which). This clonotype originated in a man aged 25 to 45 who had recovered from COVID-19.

The CDR3 DNA reads as TGTGCCAGTAGCTCGGGACTAGCCGAACACGAGCAGTACTTC. Its protein is CASSSGLAEHEQYF. This chain connects TRBV28 to TRBJ2-7, with 9 bases identical to TRBD2. CDR1 is MDHEN and CDR2 is SYDVKM in the germline V gene. CDR3 length: 14 amino acids. V shed 9 bases and J 5 bases; nucleotides not matched to a gene: 11.